Presented here are 12 T cell receptor beta chains from one specimen sequenced in a study of shared clonotypes between healthy human individuals. Some clones are missing from TCRdb's copy, which holds only in-frame ones; the method was immunoSEQ multiplex PCR. This sample has roughly 1.5 million clones, with around 98% found just once. Material for sequencing was naive CD4+ T cells sorted from blood. Documented subset: CD45RA+ positively selected. Receptor source: a man between 25 and 39 years old in good health.

As for this clone: Other nucleotide sequences in the sample specify the same CDR3. The chain combines TRBV18 with TRBJ1-4; maybe TRBD1 (6 bases). V was shortened by 3 bases and J by 0 bases, with 14 bases between the two germline ends. In germline, CDR1 is KGHSH, CDR2 LQKENI. This CDR3 is 17 amino acids long. The CDR3 DNA reads TGTGCCAGCTCACCTACTCGGACAGCGGCAACTAATGAAAAACTGTTTTTT. Translating it yields CASSPTRTAATNEKLFF.

Only one count was recorded for this clone. One end of the junction does not line up with germline, which may come from a read error. The chain carries TRBV6-5 and TRBJ2-2; D gene ambiguous. This CDR3 has 12 residues. The germline V gene encodes CDR1 MNHEY and CDR2 SVGAGI. CDR3 coding DNA: TGTGCCAGCAATTACGATAGCGGGGAGCTGTTTTTT. This encodes CASNYDSGELFF.

This chain uses TRBV6-5 with TRBJ2-7; 7 bases are a match to TRBD1. Germline lookup yields CDR1 MNHEY and CDR2 SVGAGI. V was pared by 0 bases and J by 8 bases, with 1 base of the junction left unmatched. The CDR3 length is 12 residues. CDR3 protein: CASSYSGGQQYF. The DNA for the CDR3 is TGTGCCAGCAGTTACTCAGGGGGCCAGCAGTACTTC.

The table lists this clone with a count of one. This sample also contains other DNA sequences that code for the same CDR3. The V and J genes are TRBV5-1 and TRBJ2-3, with TRBD2 matching over 11 bases. Germline-derived CDR1 and CDR2 are SGHRS and YFSETQ. The V gene end was trimmed by 4 bases and the J gene end by 2 bases; junction bases not matched to a gene: 3. The CDR3 consists of 15 residues. CDR3 in amino acids: CASSPGLAATDTQYF. CDR3 DNA sequence: TGCGCCAGCAGCCCGGGACTAGCGGCCACAGATACGCAGTATTTT.

The V and J genes are TRBV7-9 and TRBJ2-3; D is uncertain. The CDR3 consists of 13 residues. V was pared by 5 bases and J by 6 bases, with 12 bases between. Germline-derived CDR1 and CDR2 are SEHNR and FQNEAQ (reference sequence). CDR3 amino acids: CASSPNEWDTQYF. CDR3 DNA: TGTGCCAGCAGCCCTAACGAATGGGATACGCAGTATTTT.

This chain joins TRBV5-4 and TRBJ2-7; the D gene could be TRBD1 or TRBD2 (5 bases each). This CDR3 has 14 amino acids. Germline CDR1 and CDR2: SGHNT and YYREEE (reference sequence). Between the trimmed V and J ends, which lost 4 bases and 6 bases, there was a span of 17 bases. The CDR3 nucleotides are TGTGCCAGCAGCCTACCGGGACCTGTTTCCGAGCAGTACTTC. Translating it yields CASSLPGPVSEQYF. The full variable domain, rest sourced from reference TRBV5-4 and TRBJ2-7, is ETGVTQSPTHLIKTRGQQVTLRCSSQSGHNTVSWYQQALGQGPQFIFQYYREEENGRGNFPPRFSGLQFPNYSSELNVNALELDDSALYLCASSLPGPVSEQYFGPGTRLTVT.

The V gene is TRBV4-3, the J gene TRBJ2-7; D gene uncertain. In germline, CDR1 is LGHNA, CDR2 YSLEER. The CDR3 runs 15 residues. Trimming stripped 1 base from V and 2 bases from J, with 12 bases between. The chain's CDR3 is CASSQAWKPTYEQYF. As DNA, the CDR3 is TGCGCCAGCAGCCAAGCATGGAAACCGACCTACGAGCAGTACTTC.

This chain links TRBV19 with TRBJ2-7; weak D call: TRBD2 (6 bases). Trimming stripped 6 bases from V and 0 bases from J, with 9 bases between. Germline V gives CDR1 LNHDA, CDR2 SQIVND (reference sequence). The CDR3 contains 13 residues. CDR3 DNA sequence: TGTGCCAGTAGCCAGGACTACTCCTACGAGCAGTACTTC. The encoded protein is CASSQDYSYEQYF.

The chain links TRBV2 to TRBJ1-2; maybe TRBD1 (6 bases). V lost 10 bases and J lost 4, with 16 bases in between. The CDR3 has 13 residues. The V gene's germline CDR1 is SNHLY and CDR2 FYNNEI. The CDR3 region is CATCPDSFYGYTF. DNA of the CDR3: TGTGCCACGTGCCCGGACAGCTTCTATGGCTACACCTTC.

The chain employs TRBV28 and TRBJ2-3; D possibly corresponds to TRBD2 (5 bases). Deletions cut 5 bases from V and 0 bases from J, with 12 bases between. Germline V lookup: CDR1 MDHEN, CDR2 SYDVKM. The CDR3 loop spans 15 amino acids. The CDR3 protein is CASSLRGTSTDTQYF. CDR3 coding DNA: TGTGCCAGCAGTCTTCGGGGAACTAGCACAGATACGCAGTATTTT.

Notes on this clone: The germline gene is not matched at one end of the junction; a read error may be the cause. The chain is built from TRBV7-7 and TRBJ2-7, with TRBD1 matching 7 bases. Germline loops: CDR1 SSHAT, CDR2 FNYEAQ (reference sequence). The CDR3 has 14 residues. CDR3 amino acids: CASSLNDRESKQYF. The CDR3 nucleotides are TGTGCTAGCAGCTTAAACGACAGGGAGAGCAAGCAGTACTTC.

This clone was counted once. The chain employs TRBV11-2 and TRBJ2-3, with TRBD2 matching over 9 bases. V gave up 1 base and J gave up 7 bases; unmatched junction bases: 15. Germline values: CDR1 SGHAT, CDR2 FQNNGV. The CDR3 covers 18 residues. Here the CDR3 DNA reads TGTGCCAGCAGCTTAGCCTCCCGGGGCGGGAGGGCCAAGTATACGCAGTATTTT. Protein: CASSLASRGGRAKYTQYF.